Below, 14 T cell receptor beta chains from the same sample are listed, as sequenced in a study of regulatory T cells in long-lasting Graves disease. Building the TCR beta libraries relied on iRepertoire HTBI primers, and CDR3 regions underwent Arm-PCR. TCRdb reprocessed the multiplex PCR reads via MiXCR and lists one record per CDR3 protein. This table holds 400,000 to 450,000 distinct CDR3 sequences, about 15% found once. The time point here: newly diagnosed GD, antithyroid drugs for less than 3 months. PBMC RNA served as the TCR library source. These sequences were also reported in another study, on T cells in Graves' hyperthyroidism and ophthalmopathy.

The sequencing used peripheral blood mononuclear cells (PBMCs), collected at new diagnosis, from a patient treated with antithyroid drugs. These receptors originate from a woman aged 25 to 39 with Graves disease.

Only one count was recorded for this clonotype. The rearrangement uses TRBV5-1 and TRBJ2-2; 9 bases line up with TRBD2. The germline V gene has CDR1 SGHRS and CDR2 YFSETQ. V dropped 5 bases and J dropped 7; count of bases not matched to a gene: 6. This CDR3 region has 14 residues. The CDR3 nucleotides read TGCGCCAGCAGATCCGGGACTAGCTTCGGGGAGCTGTTTTTT. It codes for CASRSGTSFGELFF.

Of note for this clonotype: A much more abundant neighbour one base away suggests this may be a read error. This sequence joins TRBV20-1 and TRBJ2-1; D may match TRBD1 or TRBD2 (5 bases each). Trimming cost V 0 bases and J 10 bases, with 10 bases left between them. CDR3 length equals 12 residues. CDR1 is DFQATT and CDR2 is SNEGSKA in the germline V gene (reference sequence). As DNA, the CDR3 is TGCAGTGCTAGAGATCGGGGCGACGAGCAGTTCTTC. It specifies CSARDRGDEQFF.

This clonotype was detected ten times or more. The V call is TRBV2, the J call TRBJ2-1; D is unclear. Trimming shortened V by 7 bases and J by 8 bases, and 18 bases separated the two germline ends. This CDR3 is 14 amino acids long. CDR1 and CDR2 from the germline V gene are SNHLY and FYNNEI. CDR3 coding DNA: TGTGCCAGCACCGAATGGGTAGAGAACCATGAGCAGTTCTTC. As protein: CASTEWVENHEQFF.

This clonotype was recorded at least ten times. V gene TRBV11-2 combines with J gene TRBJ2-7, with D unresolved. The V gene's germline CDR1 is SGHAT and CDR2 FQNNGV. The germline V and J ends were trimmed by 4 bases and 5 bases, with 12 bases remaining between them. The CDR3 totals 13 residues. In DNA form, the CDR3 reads TGTGCCAGCAGCTCAAGACTGACGGACGAGCAGTACTTC. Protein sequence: CASSSRLTDEQYF.

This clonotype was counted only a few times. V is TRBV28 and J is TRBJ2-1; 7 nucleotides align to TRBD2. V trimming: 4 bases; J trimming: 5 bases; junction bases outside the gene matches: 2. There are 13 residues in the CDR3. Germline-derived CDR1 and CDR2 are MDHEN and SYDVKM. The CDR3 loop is CASSWRENNEQFF. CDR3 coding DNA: TGTGCCAGCAGTTGGCGGGAGAACAATGAGCAGTTCTTC.

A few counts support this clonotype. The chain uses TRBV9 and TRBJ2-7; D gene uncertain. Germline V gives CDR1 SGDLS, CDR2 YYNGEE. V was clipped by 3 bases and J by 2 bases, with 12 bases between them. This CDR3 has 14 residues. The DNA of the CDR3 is TGTGCCAGCAGCGCGAGTGGTGGGGCCTACGAGCAGTACTTC. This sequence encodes CASSASGGAYEQYF.

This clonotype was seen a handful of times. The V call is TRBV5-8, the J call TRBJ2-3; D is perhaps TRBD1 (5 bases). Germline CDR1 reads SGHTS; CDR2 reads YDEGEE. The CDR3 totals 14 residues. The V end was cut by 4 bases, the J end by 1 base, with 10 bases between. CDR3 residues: CASSPFRGTDTQYF. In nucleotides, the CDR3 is TGTGCCAGCAGCCCATTCAGGGGCACAGATACGCAGTATTTT.

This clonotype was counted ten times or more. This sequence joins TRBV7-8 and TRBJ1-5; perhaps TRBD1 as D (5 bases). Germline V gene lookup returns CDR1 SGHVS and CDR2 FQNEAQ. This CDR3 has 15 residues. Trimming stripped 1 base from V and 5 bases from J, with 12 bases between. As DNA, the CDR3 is TGTGCCAGCAGCTTAGGGCAGGGTGGGGATCAGCCCCAGCATTTT. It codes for CASSLGQGGDQPQHF.

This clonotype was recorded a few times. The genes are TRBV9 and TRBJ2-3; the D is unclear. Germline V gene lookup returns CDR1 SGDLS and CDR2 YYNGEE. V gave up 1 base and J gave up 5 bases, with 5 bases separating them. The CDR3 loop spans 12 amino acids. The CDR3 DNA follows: TGTGCCAGCAGCGTAAGTGTAGATACGCAGTATTTT. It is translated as CASSVSVDTQYF.

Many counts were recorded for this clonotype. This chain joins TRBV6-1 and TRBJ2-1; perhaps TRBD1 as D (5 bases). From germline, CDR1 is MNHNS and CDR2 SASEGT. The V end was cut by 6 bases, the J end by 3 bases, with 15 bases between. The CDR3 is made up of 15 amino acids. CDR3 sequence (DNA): TGTGCCAGCAGCCCCATGGGGCGCTACTACAATGAGCAGTTCTTC. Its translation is CASSPMGRYYNEQFF.

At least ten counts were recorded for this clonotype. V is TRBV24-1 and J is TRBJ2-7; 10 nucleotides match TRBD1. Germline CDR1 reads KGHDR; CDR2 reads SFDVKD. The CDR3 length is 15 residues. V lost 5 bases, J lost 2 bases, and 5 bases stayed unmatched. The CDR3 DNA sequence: TGTGCCACCAGTGCCTCCGGGACAGGGGCCTACGAGCAGTACTTC. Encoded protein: CATSASGTGAYEQYF.

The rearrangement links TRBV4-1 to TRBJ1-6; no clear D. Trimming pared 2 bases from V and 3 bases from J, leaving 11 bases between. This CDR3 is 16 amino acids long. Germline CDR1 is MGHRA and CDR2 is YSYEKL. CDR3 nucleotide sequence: TGCGCCAGCAGCCAAAATTTAGCAGTCTATAATTCACCCCTCCACTTT. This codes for CASSQNLAVYNSPLHF.

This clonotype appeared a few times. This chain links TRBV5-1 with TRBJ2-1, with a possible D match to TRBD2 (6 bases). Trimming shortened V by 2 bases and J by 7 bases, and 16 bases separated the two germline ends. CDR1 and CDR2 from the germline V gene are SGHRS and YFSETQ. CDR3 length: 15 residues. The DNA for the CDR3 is TGCGCCAGCAGCTTCGCGGCAGGGCGGGGAAATGAGCAGTTCTTC. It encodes CASSFAAGRGNEQFF.

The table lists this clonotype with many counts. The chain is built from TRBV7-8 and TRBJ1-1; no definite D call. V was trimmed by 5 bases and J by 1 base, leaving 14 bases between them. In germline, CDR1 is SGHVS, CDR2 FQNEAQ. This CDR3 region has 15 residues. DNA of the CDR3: TGTGCCAGCAGCCCTGGGATTTTCCCGAACACTGAAGCTTTCTTT. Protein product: CASSPGIFPNTEAFF. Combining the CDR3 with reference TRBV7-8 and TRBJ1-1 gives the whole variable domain GAGVSQSPRYKVAKRGQDVALRCDPISGHVSLFWYQQALGQGPEFLTYFQNEAQLDKSGLPSDRFFAERPEGSVSTLKIQRTQQEDSAVYLCASSPGIFPNTEAFFGQGTRLTVV.